This T cell receptor (beta chain) emerged from a study of regulatory T cells in long-lasting Graves disease. CDR3 length: 19 residues. Germline V lookup: CDR1 MNHGY, CDR2 SVAAGI. Combining iRepertoire HTBI primers with Arm-PCR of CDR3 regions, the authors built TCR beta libraries. TCRdb passed the multiplex PCR reads through MiXCR, listing each CDR3 protein once. Here the sample spans 350,000 to 550,000 distinct CDR3 sequences, 16% being singletons. Stated time point: newly diagnosed GD, antithyroid drugs for less than 3 months. Isolated PBMC RNA provided the starting material for the TCR library. Study results and limitations: The small sample size may have reduced accuracy.

As for this clonotype: Antigen: not known. An end of the junction differs from the germline gene, which may be a read error.

These data were also reused for a study on T cells in Graves' hyperthyroidism and ophthalmopathy. That report notes: Graves' hyperthyroidism is called stable when ophthalmopathy does not progress within 18 months. The study used the HTBI primer set for a first-round RT-PCR of the TCR CDR3.

This specimen was peripheral blood mononuclear cells (PBMCs), taken at new diagnosis, from a patient treated with antithyroid drugs. This rearrangement joins TRBV6-9 to TRBJ2-1; the D gene is possibly TRBD2 (6 bases). The TCR sequence derives from a woman aged 18-29 years with Graves disease. CDR3 sequence (DNA): TGCGCCAGCAGTGCTAGTTTAGTGTGGGGGGAAAGCTCCTACAATGAGCAGTTCTTC. Translated, it gives CASSASLVWGESSYNEQFF.